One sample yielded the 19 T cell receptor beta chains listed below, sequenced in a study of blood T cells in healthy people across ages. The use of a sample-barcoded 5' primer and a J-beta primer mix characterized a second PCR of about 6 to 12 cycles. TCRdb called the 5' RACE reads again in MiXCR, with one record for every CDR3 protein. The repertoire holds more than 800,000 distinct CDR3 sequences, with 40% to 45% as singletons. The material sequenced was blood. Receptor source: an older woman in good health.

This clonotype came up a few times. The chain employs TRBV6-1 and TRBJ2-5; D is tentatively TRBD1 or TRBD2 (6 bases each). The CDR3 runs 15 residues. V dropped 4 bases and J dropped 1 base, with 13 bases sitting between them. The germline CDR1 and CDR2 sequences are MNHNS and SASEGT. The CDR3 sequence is CASSGVGGSQETQYF. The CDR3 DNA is TGTGCCAGCAGTGGGGTGGGGGGCAGCCAAGAGACCCAGTACTTC.

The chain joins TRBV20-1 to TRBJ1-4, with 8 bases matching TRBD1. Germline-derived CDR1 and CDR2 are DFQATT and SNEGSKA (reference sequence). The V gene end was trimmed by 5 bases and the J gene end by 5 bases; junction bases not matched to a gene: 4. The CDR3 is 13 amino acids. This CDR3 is CSAPQGENEKLFF. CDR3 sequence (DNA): TGCAGTGCTCCACAGGGGGAAAATGAAAAACTGTTTTTT.

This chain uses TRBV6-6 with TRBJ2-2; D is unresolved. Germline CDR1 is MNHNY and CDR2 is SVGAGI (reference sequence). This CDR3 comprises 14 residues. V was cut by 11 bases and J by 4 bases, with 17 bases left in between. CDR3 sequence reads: CACSKGLGTGELFF. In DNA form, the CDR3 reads TGTGCCTGCTCTAAGGGCCTAGGCACCGGGGAGCTGTTTTTT.

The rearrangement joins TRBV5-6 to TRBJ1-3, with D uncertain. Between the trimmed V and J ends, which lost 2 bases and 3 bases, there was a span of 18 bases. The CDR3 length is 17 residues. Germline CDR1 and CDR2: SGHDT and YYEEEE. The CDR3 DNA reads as TGTGCCAGCAGCTTCTCTCCCAGCTCGGGAAGTGGAAACACCATATATTTT. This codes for CASSFSPSSGSGNTIYF.

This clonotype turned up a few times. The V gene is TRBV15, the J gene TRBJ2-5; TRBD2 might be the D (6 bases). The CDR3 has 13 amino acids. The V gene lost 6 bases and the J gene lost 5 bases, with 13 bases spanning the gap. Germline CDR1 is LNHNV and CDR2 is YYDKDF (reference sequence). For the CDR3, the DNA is TGTGCCACCAGTTCGGGGGTGCGCGAGACCCAGTACTTC. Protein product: CATSSGVRETQYF.

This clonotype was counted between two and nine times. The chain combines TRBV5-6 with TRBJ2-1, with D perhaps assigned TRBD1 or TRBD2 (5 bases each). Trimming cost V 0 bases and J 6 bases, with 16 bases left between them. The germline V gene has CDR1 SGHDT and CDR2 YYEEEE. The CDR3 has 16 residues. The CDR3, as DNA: TGTGCCAGCAGCTTGGCCGTTGGGACCTCTGGCAATGAGCAGTTCTTC. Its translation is CASSLAVGTSGNEQFF.

The CDR3 DNA is TGCAGTGCTAGTTTTCCGGATGAGCAGTTCTTC. It yields the protein CSASFPDEQFF. J is TRBJ2-1 and V is TRBV20-1; no definite D call. Germline V gene sequence: CDR1 DFQATT, CDR2 SNEGSKA (reference sequence). Trimming pared 3 bases from V and 8 bases from J, leaving 8 bases between. This CDR3 comprises 11 residues.

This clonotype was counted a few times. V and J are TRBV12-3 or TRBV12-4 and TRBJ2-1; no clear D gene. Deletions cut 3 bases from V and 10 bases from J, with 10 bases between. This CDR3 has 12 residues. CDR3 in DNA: TGTGCCAGCAGTTTCCCAGGTTACGAGCAGTTCTTC. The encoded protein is CASSFPGYEQFF.

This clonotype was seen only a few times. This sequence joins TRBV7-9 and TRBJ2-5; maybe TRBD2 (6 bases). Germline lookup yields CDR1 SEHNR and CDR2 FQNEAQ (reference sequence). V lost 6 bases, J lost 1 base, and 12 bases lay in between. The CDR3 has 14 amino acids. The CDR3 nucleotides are TGTGCCAGCAGAGCAGCGGGTGCCCAAGAGACCCAGTACTTC. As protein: CASRAAGAQETQYF.

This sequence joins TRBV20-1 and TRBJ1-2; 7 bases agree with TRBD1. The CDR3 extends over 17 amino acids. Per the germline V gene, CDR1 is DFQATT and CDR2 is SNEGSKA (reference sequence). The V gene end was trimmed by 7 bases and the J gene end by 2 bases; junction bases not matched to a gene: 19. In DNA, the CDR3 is TGCAGTGTTTCCCATACCCCCGGGACAGACTACAACTATGGCTACACCTTC. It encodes CSVSHTPGTDYNYGYTF.

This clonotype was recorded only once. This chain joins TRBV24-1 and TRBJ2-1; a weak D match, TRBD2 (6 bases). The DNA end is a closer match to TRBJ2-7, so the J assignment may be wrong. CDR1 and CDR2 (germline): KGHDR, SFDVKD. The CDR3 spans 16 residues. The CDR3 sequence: CATSDLSGGGYNEQYF. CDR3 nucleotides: TGTGCCACCAGTGATTTATCTGGGGGAGGATACAATGAGCAGTACTTC.

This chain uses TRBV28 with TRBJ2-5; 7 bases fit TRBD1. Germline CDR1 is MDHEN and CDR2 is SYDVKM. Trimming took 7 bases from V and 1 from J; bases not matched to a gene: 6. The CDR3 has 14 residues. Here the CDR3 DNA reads TGTGCCAGCACTCTGACAGGGCCCCAAGAGACCCAGTACTTC. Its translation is CASTLTGPQETQYF.

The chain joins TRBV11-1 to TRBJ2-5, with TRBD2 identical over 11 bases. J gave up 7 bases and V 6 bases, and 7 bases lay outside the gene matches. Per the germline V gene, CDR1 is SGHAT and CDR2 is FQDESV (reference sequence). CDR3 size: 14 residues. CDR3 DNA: TGTGCCAGCAGACATTCCGGGACTAGCGGGACCCAGTACTTC. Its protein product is CASRHSGTSGTQYF.

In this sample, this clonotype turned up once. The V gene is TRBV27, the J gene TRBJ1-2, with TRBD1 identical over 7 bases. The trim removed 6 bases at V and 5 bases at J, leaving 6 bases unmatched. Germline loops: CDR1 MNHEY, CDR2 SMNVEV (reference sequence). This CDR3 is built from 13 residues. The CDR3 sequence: CASRRTGTYGYTF. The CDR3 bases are TGTGCCAGCAGACGGACAGGAACTTATGGCTACACCTTC.

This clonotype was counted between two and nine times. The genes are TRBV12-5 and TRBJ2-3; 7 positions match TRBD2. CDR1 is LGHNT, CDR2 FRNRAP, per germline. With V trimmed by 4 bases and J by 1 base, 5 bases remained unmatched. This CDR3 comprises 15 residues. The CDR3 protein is CASGSSGRGTDTQYF. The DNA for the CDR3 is TGTGCTAGTGGTTCTAGCGGACGAGGCACAGATACGCAGTATTTT.

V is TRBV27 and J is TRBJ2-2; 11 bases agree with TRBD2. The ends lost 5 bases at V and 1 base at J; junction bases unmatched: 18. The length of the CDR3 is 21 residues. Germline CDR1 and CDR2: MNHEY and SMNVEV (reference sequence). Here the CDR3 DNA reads TGTGCCAGCAGTCCCCGTGGTAGCGGGAGGGCCCTGGACCTGAACACCGGGGAGCTGTTTTTT. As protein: CASSPRGSGRALDLNTGELFF.

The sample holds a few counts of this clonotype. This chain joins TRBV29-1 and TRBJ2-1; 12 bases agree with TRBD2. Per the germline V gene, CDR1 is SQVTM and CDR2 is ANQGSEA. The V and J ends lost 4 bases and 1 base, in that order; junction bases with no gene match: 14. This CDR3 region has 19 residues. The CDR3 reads CSVGGGWSSGRGSYNEQFF. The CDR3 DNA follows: TGCAGCGTTGGCGGTGGGTGGTCTAGCGGGAGGGGGTCCTACAATGAGCAGTTCTTC.

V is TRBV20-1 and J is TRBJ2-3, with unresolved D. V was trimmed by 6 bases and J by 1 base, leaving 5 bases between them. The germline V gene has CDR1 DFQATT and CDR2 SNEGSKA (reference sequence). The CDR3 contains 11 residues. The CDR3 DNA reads TGCAGTGCGACTCGCACAGATACGCAGTATTTT. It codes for CSATRTDTQYF.

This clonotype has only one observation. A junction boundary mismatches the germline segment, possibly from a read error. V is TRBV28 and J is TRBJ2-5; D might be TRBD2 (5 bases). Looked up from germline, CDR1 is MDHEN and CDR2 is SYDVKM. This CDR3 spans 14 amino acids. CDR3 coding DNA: TGTGCCTGCAGCCGGACTGGCGAGAAAGAGACCCAGTACTTC. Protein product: CACSRTGEKETQYF.